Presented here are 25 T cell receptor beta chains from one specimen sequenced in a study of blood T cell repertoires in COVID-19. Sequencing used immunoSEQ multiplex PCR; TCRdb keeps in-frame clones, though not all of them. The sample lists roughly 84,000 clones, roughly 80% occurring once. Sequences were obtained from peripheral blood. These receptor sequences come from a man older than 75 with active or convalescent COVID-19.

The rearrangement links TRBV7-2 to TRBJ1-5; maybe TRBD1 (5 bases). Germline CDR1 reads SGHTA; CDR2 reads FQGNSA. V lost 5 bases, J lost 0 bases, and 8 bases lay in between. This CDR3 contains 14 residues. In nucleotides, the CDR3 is TGTGCCAGCAGCCCGGGGGGTAGCAATCAGCCCCAGCATTTT. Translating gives CASSPGGSNQPQHF.

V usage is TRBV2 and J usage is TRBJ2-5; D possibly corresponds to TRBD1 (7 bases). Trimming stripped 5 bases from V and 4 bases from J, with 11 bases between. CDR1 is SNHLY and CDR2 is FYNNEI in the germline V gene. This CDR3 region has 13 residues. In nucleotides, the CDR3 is TGTGCCAGCAGTTCAGGGGGAGGAGAGACCCAGTACTTC. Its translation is CASSSGGGETQYF.

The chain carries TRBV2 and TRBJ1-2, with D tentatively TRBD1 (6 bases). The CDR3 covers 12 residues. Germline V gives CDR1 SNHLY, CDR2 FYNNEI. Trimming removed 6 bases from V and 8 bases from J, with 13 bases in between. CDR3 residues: CASRDNRVGYTF. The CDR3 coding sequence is TGTGCCAGCAGGGACAACAGGGTGGGCTACACCTTC. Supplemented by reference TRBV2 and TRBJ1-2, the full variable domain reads EPEVTQTPSHQVTQMGQEVILRCVPISNHLYFYWYRQILGQKVEFLVSFYNNEISEKSEIFDDQFSVERPDGSNFTLKIRSTKLEDSAMYFCASRDNRVGYTFGSGTRLTVV.

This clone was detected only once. The CDR3 region is CASTPGRGSNQPQHF. CDR3 DNA: TGTGCCAGTACTCCGGGGAGAGGTAGCAATCAGCCCCAGCATTTT. This chain links TRBV19 with TRBJ1-5; D not resolved. CDR3 length: 15 amino acids. Germline V lookup: CDR1 LNHDA, CDR2 SQIVND (reference sequence). Between the trimmed V and J ends, which lost 7 bases and 0 bases, there was a span of 13 bases.

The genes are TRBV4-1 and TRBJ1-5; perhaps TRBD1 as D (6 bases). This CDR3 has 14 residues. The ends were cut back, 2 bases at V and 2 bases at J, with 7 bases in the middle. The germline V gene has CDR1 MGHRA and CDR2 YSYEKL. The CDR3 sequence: CASSQHRGNQPQHF. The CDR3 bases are TGCGCCAGCAGCCAACACAGGGGCAATCAGCCCCAGCATTTT.

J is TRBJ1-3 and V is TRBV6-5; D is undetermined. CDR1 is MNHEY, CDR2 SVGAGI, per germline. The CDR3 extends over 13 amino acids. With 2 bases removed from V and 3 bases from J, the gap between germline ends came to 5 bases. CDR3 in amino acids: CASSYRHGNTIYF. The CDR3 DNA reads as TGTGCCAGCAGTTACCGACATGGAAACACCATATATTTT.

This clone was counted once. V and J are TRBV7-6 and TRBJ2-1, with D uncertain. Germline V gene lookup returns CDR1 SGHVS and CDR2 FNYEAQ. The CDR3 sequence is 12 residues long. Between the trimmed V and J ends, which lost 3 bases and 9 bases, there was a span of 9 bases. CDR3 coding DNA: TGTGCCAGCAGCTTTTCTCTAGGTGAGCAGTTCTTC. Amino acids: CASSFSLGEQFF.

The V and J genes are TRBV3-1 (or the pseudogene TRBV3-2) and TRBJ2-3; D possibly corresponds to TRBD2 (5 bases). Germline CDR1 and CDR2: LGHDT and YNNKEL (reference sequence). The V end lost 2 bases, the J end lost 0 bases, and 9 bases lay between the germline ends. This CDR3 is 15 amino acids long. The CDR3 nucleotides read TGTGCCAGCAGCCAAATGCCGGGGAGCACAGATACGCAGTATTTT. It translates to CASSQMPGSTDTQYF.

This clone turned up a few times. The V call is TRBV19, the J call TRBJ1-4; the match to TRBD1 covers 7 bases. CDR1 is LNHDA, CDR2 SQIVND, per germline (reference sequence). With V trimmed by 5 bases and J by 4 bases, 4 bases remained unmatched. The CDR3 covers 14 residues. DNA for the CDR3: TGTGCCAGTAGTCCGGGACAGAATAATGAAAAACTGTTTTTT. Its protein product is CASSPGQNNEKLFF.

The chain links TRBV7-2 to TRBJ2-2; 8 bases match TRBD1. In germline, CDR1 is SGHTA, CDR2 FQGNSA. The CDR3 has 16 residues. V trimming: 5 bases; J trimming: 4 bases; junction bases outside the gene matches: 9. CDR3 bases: TGTGCCAGCAGCGGACAGGGAGCCGCGATCACCGGGGAGCTGTTTTTT. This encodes CASSGQGAAITGELFF.

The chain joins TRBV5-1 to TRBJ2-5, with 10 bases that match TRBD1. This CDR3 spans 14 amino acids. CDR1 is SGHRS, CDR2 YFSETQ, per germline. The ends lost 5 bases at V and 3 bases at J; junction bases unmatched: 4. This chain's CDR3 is CASRSGQGEETQYF. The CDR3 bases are TGCGCCAGCAGATCCGGACAGGGGGAAGAGACCCAGTACTTC.

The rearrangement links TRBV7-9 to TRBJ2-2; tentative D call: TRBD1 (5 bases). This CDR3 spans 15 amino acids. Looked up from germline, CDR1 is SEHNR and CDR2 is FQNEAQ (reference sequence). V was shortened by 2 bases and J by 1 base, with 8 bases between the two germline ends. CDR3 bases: TGTGCCAGCAGCTTATGGCAGGGGAACACCGGGGAGCTGTTTTTT. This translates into CASSLWQGNTGELFF.

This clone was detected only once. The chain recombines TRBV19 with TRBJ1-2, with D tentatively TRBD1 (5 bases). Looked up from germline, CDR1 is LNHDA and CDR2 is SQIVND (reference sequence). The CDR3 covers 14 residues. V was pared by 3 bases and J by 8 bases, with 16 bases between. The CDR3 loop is CASSIPGRTNGYTF. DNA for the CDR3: TGTGCCAGTAGTATCCCAGGGAGGACGAACGGCTACACCTTC. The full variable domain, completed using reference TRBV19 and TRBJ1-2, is DGGITQSPKYLFRKEGQNVTLSCEQNLNHDAMYWYRQDPGQGLRLIYYSQIVNDFQKGDIAEGYSVSREKKESFPLTVTSAQKNPTAFYLCASSIPGRTNGYTFGSGTRLTVV.

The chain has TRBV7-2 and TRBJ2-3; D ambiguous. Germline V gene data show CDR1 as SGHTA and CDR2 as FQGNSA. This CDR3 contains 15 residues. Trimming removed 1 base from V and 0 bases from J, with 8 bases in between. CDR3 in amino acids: CASSLGVGSTDTQYF. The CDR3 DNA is TGTGCCAGCAGCTTAGGTGTGGGCAGCACAGATACGCAGTATTTT.

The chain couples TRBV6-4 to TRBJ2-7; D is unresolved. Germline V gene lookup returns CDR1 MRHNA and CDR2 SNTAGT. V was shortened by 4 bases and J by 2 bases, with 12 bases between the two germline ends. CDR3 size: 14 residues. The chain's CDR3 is CASSGPCEPYEQYV. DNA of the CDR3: TGTGCCAGCAGTGGCCCCTGTGAGCCCTACGAGCAGTACGTC.

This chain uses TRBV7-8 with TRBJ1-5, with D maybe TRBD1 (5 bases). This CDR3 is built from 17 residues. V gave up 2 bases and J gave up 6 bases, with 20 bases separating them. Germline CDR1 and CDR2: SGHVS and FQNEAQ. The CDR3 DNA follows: TGTGCCAGCAGCTTAAGGTGGACACGGGGGGAGGGTCAGCCCCAGCATTTT. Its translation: CASSLRWTRGEGQPQHF.

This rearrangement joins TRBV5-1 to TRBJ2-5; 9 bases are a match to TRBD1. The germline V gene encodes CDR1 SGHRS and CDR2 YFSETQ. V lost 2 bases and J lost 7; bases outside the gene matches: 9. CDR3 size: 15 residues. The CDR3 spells CASSFRDRVFGTQYF. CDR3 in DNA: TGCGCCAGCAGCTTCCGGGACAGGGTTTTCGGGACCCAGTACTTC.

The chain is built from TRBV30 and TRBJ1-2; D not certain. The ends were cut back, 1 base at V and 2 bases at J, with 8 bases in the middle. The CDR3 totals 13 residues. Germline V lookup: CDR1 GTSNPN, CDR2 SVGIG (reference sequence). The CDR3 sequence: CAWSGGGNYGYTF. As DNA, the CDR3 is TGTGCCTGGAGTGGGGGAGGGAACTATGGCTACACCTTC.

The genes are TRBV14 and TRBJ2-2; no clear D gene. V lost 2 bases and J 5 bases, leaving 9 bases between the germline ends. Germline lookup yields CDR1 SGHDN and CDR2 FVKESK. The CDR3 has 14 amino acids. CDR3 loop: CASSQIRVTGELFF. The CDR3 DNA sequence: TGTGCCAGCAGCCAAATCCGGGTTACCGGGGAGCTGTTTTTT.

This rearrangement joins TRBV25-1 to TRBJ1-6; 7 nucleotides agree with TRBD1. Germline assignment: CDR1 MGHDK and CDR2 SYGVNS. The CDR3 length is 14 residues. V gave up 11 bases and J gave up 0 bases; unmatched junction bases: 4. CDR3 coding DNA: TGTGCCTCACAGGGGTTCTCCTATAATTCACCCCTCCACTTT. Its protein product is CASQGFSYNSPLHF.

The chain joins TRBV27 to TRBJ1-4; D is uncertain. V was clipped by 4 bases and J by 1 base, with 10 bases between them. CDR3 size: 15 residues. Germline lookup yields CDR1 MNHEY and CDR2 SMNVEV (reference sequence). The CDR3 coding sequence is TGTGCCAGCAGTTCCGGGAGGAGAACTAATGAAAAACTGTTTTTT. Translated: CASSSGRRTNEKLFF.

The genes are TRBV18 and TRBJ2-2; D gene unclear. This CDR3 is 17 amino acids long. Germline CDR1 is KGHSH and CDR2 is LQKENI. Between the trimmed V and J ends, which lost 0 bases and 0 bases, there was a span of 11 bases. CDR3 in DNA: TGTGCCAGCTCACCACCGATCCCGAGGTCGAACACCGGGGAGCTGTTTTTT. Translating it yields CASSPPIPRSNTGELFF.

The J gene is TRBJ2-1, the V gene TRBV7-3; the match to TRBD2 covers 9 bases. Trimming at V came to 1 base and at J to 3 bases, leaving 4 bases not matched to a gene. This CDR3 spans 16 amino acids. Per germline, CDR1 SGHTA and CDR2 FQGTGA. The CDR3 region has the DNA TGTGCCAGCAGCTTAAGGGCGGGAGGGTTCTACAATGAGCAGTTCTTC. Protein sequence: CASSLRAGGFYNEQFF.

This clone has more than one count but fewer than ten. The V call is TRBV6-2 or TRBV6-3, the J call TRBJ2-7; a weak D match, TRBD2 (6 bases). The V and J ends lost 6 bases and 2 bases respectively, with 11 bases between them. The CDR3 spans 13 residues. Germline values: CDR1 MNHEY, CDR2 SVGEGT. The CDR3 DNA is TGTGCCAGCAGCCTAGCGCCGGCCTACGAGCAGTACGTC. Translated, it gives CASSLAPAYEQYV.

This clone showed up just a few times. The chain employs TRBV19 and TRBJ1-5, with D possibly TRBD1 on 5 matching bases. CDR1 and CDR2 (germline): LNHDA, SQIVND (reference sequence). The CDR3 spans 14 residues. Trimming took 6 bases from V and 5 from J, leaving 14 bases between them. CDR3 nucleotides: TGTGCCAGTAGCAGGACAATGAATGATCAGCCCCAGCATTTT. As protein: CASSRTMNDQPQHF.